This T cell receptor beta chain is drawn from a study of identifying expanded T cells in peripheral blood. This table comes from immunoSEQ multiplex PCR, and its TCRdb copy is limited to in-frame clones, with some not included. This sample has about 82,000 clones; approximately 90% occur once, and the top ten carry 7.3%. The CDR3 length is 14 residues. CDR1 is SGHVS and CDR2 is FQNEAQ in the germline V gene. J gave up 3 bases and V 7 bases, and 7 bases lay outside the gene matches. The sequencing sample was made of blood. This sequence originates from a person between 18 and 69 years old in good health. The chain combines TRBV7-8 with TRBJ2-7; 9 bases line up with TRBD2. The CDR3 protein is CASTQGLAFYEQYF. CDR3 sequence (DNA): TGTGCCAGCACCCAGGGACTAGCTTTCTACGAGCAGTACTTC.